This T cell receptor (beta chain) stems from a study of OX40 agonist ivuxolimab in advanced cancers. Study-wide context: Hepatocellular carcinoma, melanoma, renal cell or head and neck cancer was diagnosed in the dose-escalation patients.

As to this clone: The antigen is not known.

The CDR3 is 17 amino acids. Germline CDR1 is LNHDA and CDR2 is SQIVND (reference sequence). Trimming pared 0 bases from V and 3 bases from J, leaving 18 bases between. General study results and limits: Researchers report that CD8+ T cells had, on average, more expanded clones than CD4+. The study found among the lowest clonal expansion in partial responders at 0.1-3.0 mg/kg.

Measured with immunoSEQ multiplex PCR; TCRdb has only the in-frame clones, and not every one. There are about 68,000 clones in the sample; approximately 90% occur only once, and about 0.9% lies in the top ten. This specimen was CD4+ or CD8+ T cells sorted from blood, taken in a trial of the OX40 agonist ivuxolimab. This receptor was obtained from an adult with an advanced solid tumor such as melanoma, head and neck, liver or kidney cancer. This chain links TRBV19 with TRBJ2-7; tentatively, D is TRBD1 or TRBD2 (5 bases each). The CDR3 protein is CASSIEGENLGSYEQYF. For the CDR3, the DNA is TGTGCCAGTAGTATAGAAGGGGAAAACTTGGGGAGCTACGAGCAGTACTTC.